The next 10 T cell receptor beta chains were all read from a single sample in a study of Tregs in tolerant kidney transplant recipients. Method: immunoSEQ multiplex PCR; TCRdb's copy keeps in-frame clones and lacks some. Its table records roughly 53,000 clones. This material consisted of CD4+ T cells from blood, taken before the transplant. Receptors were obtained from a human donor who received a combined kidney and bone marrow transplant.

As to this clone: The read ends 3 residues early relative to the CDR3; the germline J gene fills the gap. V and J are TRBV19 and TRBJ1-1; 7 bases map to TRBD1. The CDR3 sequence is 13 residues long. Losses at the gene ends were 2 bases for V and 5 bases for J; bases not matched to a gene: 2. Germline V gene data show CDR1 as LNHDA and CDR2 as SQIVND (reference sequence). CDR3 region: CASSIQGGTEAFF. The CDR3 DNA, read in part, is TGTGCCAGTAGTATACAGGGGGGAACTGAA.

About this clone itself: The read halts 3 residues ahead of the CDR3 end, with the missing end drawn from the germline J gene. The V call is TRBV10-3, the J call TRBJ2-7; 8 bases fit TRBD1. Germline V gives CDR1 ENHRY, CDR2 SYGVKD. The CDR3 loop spans 14 amino acids. With V trimmed by 3 bases and J by 2 bases, 3 bases remained unmatched. CDR3 DNA, as far as it was read: TGTGCCATCAGTGACAGGGGGCTCCCCTACGAG. This sequence encodes CAISDRGLPYE. The whole CDR3 reads CAISDRGLPYEQYF.

A note on this clone: The CDR3 end falls 3 residues outside the read, so it is completed with the germline J gene. V gene TRBV11-1 combines with J gene TRBJ2-7; the match to TRBD2 covers 8 bases. Germline V CDR1 and CDR2: SGHAT, FQDESV (reference sequence). The V and J ends lost 4 bases and 4 bases, in that order; junction bases with no gene match: 9. CDR3 size: 15 residues. The CDR3 loop is CASSSRLGLGYEQYF. CDR3 DNA (partial): TGTGCCAGCAGCTCACGCCTGGGACTAGGTTACGAG.

As regards this clone: The CDR3 end falls 3 residues outside the read, so it is completed with the germline J gene. The chain has TRBV7-2 and TRBJ1-6; 10 positions agree with TRBD1. The germline CDR1 and CDR2 sequences are SGHTA and FQGNSA. V lost 1 base, J lost 8 bases, and 2 bases stayed unmatched. This CDR3 contains 15 residues. The CDR3 loop is CASSLGQGAYSPLHF. The CDR3 bases that were read are TGTGCCAGCAGCTTAGGACAGGGGGCGTATTCACCC.

A note on this clone: From the germline J gene comes the end of the CDR3, since the read stops 3 residues before it. This chain uses TRBV20-1 with TRBJ2-5; 7 nucleotides agree with TRBD1. CDR3 size: 15 residues. Germline V gene lookup returns CDR1 DFQATT and CDR2 SNEGSKA (reference sequence). V gave up 1 base and J gave up 2 bases; unmatched junction bases: 7. The CDR3: CSARAGTAKQETQYF. CDR3 DNA (partial): TGCAGTGCTAGAGCTGGGACAGCTAAACAAGAGACC.

CDR3 bases read: TGTGCCAGCTCACCGAGGGGTTTCGGCAATGAG. Amino acid sequence: CASSPRGFGNE. The CDR3 as a whole reads CASSPRGFGNEQFF. This chain joins TRBV18 and TRBJ2-1; D may correspond to TRBD1 or TRBD2 (5 bases each). The sequence runs out 3 residues before the end of the CDR3; the remainder is reconstructed from the germline J gene. CDR1 is KGHSH, CDR2 LQKENI, per germline. This CDR3 comprises 14 residues. Trimming pared 3 bases from V and 6 bases from J, leaving 12 bases between. Full variable domain (outside the CDR3, taken from reference TRBV18 and TRBJ2-1): NAGVMQNPRHLVRRRGQEARLRCSPMKGHSHVYWYRQLPEEGLKFMVYLQKENIIDESGMPKERFSAEFPKEGPSILRIQQVVRGDSAAYFCASSPRGFGNEQFFGPGTRLTVL.

Details on this clone: From the germline J gene comes the end of the CDR3, since the read stops 3 residues before it. J is TRBJ2-5 and V is TRBV2; perhaps TRBD1 as D (6 bases). Trimming cost V 7 bases and J 2 bases, with 14 bases left between them. The CDR3 contains 14 residues. Per germline, CDR1 SNHLY and CDR2 FYNNEI. This CDR3 reads CASKGHHQQETQYF. The sequenced CDR3 bases are TGTGCCAGCAAGGGACACCATCAACAAGAGACC.

The DNA read from the CDR3 is TGTGCCAGCAGCTCCACAGGGAGAGGGGTCGAG. Translation gives CASSSTGRGVE. The CDR3 in its entirety is CASSSTGRGVEQYF. The chain uses TRBV7-9 and TRBJ2-7; tentatively, D is TRBD1 (6 bases). The sequenced fragment ends 3 residues before the CDR3 boundary, so the rest is inferred from the germline J gene. The germline V and J ends were trimmed by 4 bases and 6 bases, with 16 bases remaining between them. CDR3 size: 14 residues. Germline V gene lookup returns CDR1 SEHNR and CDR2 FQNEAQ (reference sequence).

Worth noting for this clone: The CDR3 extends 3 residues past the end of the read, so its final part is completed from the germline J gene. The chain links TRBV20-1 to TRBJ2-3, with TRBD2 matching over 7 bases. Per germline, CDR1 DFQATT and CDR2 SNEGSKA (reference sequence). V lost 0 bases to trimming and J lost 1 base; unmatched junction nucleotides: 7. The CDR3 contains 16 residues. Incomplete CDR3 DNA: TGCAGTGCTAGAGATTCCAGCGGGGAACGCACAGATACG. This gives the protein CSARDSSGERTDT. The entire CDR3 protein reads CSARDSSGERTDTQYF.

Worth noting for this clone: The observed sequence ends 3 residues before the CDR3 terminus, with the missing tail filled in from the germline J gene. The chain couples TRBV2 to TRBJ1-1; 11 bases map to TRBD1. The germline V gene has CDR1 SNHLY and CDR2 FYNNEI. There are 15 residues in the CDR3. The J segment lost 4 bases and the V segment lost 9 bases, leaving 10 bases of the junction unmatched. The part of the CDR3 DNA that was read is TGTGCCAGTATCCAGGACAGGGGGCGAGGCACTGAA. The encoded protein is CASIQDRGRGTE. The whole CDR3 region reads CASIQDRGRGTEAFF.